This is a list of T cell receptor beta chains from one sample in a study of blood T cell repertoires in COVID-19. Measured with immunoSEQ multiplex PCR; TCRdb has only the in-frame clones, and not every one. The sample yields about 150,000 clones, 88% seen once. Material for sequencing was peripheral blood. The receptors derive from a woman in her 70s with acute or convalescent COVID-19. Both conserved end residues are part of each CDR3. D genes are given only for firm matches. A clone size is listed for some rows: how often the clone was seen (once, few, many), or a class if it is expanded.

clone size,J gene,V gene,D gene,CDR3 DNA,CDR3 protein
.,TRBJ2-1,TRBV7-9,.,TGTGCCAGCAGCCCAGGGGATGAGCAGTTCTTC,CASSPGDEQFF
once,TRBJ1-1,TRBV28,TRBD1,TGTGCCAGCAGTCTCGGGACAGAGGGAATGCTGAACACTGAAGCTTTCTTT,CASSLGTEGMLNTEAFF
.,TRBJ1-4,TRBV9,.,TGTGCCAGCAGCGCCAACATGGAAAAACTGTTTTTT,CASSANMEKLFF
.,TRBJ1-6,TRBV6-2/TRBV6-3,TRBD1,TGTGCCAGCAGTTCCCTCGGACAGGGGGCATATTCACCCCTCCACTTT,CASSSLGQGAYSPLHF
.,TRBJ1-2,TRBV6-5,.,TGTGCCAGCAGCTCGGGGGGGCAGGGGTCCTATGGCTACACCTTC,CASSSGGQGSYGYTF
.,TRBJ2-7,TRBV7-8,TRBD1,TGTGCCAGCAGCTTAGGGGCGGTGGGGCAGGGGGCCTACGAGCAGTACTTC,CASSLGAVGQGAYEQYF
once,TRBJ1-4,TRBV7-2,.,TGTGCCAGCAGCTTAGATCTCGGCGGGGCTAATGAAAAACTGTTTTTT,CASSLDLGGANEKLFF
.,TRBJ2-3,TRBV5-1,.,TGCGCCAGCAGCTTGCCGGGGAGCACAGATACGCAGTATTTT,CASSLPGSTDTQYF
.,TRBJ2-1,TRBV5-1,TRBD2,TGCGCCAGCAGCCCTAGGATAGCGGGCCACAATGAGCAGTTCTTC,CASSPRIAGHNEQFF
once,TRBJ2-7,TRBV4-3,.,TGCGCCAGCAGCCACACTTCAGGGGAGGGAGAGCAGTACTTC,CASSHTSGEGEQYF
.,TRBJ1-2,TRBV23-1,.,TGCGCCAGCAGTCAAAATGGAGGCAGGGGATACTATGGCTACACCTTC,CASSQNGGRGYYGYTF
.,TRBJ2-5,TRBV6-6,TRBD2,TGTGCCAGCAGTCCACTTGAGGGCCTAGCGGGGACCCAAGAGACCCAGTACTTC,CASSPLEGLAGTQETQYF
.,TRBJ2-1,TRBV5-4,TRBD2,TGTGCCAGCAGCTTGGGTGCCGGGGGGGCCTCCCAAGAGCAGTTCTTC,CASSLGAGGASQEQFF
once,TRBJ2-5,TRBV7-2,TRBD2,TGTGCCAGCAGCTTAGCCGTCGGGATAGCGGGGGCGGAAGAGACCCAGTACTTC,CASSLAVGIAGAEETQYF
.,TRBJ2-7,TRBV5-1,TRBD1,TGCGCCAGCAGATACGGTCCGGGACAGGGAACCTACGAGCAGTACTTC,CASRYGPGQGTYEQYF
few,TRBJ1-1,TRBV18,TRBD1,TGTGCCAGCTCACCACGGAGCGGACAGGGGGGGACTGAAGCTTTCTTT,CASSPRSGQGGTEAFF
.,TRBJ1-5,TRBV28,TRBD1,TGTGCCAGCAGTTCCGGGACAGGATTTTTTCAGCCCCAGCATTTT,CASSSGTGFFQPQHF
.,TRBJ1-2,TRBV19,.,TGTGCCAGTAGTATGGTGTCAGGGATTTCAGATGGCTACACCTTC,CASSMVSGISDGYTF
.,TRBJ2-5,TRBV9,TRBD2,TGTGCCAGCAGCGTAGGCGGGGGACCCTTCGAGACCCAGTACTTC,CASSVGGGPFETQYF
few,TRBJ1-1,TRBV2,.,TGTGCCAGCAGGGCCAGGGCGTGGGAGAACACTGAAGCTTTCTTT,CASRARAWENTEAFF
.,TRBJ2-5,TRBV28,.,TGTGCCAGCAGTTTAGCAGGGAACTATCAAGAGACCCAGTACTTC,CASSLAGNYQETQYF
.,TRBJ2-5,TRBV11-3,.,TGTGCCAGCAGCTTAGGCGCTGGGACCCAGTACTTC,CASSLGAGTQYF
.,TRBJ1-3,TRBV19,.,TGTGCCAGTCCGGCCTGGGGGGAAACTGGAAACACCATATATTTT,CASPAWGETGNTIYF
.,TRBJ1-5,TRBV20-1,TRBD1,TGCAGTGCTAATGAAGACAGGGTAGTTGTTCAGCCCCAGCATTTT,CSANEDRVVVQPQHF
.,TRBJ1-2,TRBV5-8,.,TGTGCCAGCCGTGCGACATTATTTGGCTACACCTTC,CASRATLFGYTF
once,TRBJ1-3,TRBV6-5,.,TGTGCCAGCAGTTACTCCCTAGGGGTCTCTGGAAACACCATATATTTT,CASSYSLGVSGNTIYF
.,TRBJ1-2,TRBV5-4,TRBD1,TGTGCCAGCAGCTTAGGGACAGGGATGGGCTACACCTTC,CASSLGTGMGYTF
.,TRBJ2-3,TRBV7-9,.,TGTGCCAGCAGCTTAGCCCCCGGGTTCAACACAGATACGCAGTATTTT,CASSLAPGFNTDTQYF
few,TRBJ1-2,TRBV30,.,TGTGCCTGGGGGCCGCGGTCAGACACCTTC,CAWGPRSDTF
.,TRBJ2-7,TRBV5-4,TRBD1,TGTGCCAGCAGCCGATCCGGGACAGGGGACGAGCAGTACTTC,CASSRSGTGDEQYF
.,TRBJ2-7,TRBV5-4,TRBD1,TGTGCCAGCAGCCCGGCCGGGACAGGCCGTTCCTACGAGCAGTACTTC,CASSPAGTGRSYEQYF
.,TRBJ1-2,TRBV15,.,TGTGCCACCAGCAGAGATGCAGGGTTAGGGTATGGCTACACCTTC,CATSRDAGLGYGYTF
.,TRBJ1-5,TRBV2,TRBD1,TGTGCCAGCCATGTAGACAGGGGCAATCAGCCCCAGCATTTT,CASHVDRGNQPQHF
.,TRBJ2-5,TRBV5-8,.,TGTGCCAGCAGCTTTGCGGGGGCGGGGCAGGAGACCCAGTACTTC,CASSFAGAGQETQYF
.,TRBJ1-2,TRBV7-2,.,TGTGCCAGCAGCTTAGTAAGGCAGGGTGGCTACACCTTC,CASSLVRQGGYTF
.,TRBJ2-7,TRBV4-2,TRBD2,TGTGCCAGCAGCCCGGGGGAGGGATCAACCTACGAGCAGTACTTC,CASSPGEGSTYEQYF
once,TRBJ2-4,TRBV29-1,.,TGCAGCGTTGGGTCAGGCCAAGCGGGCAAGGCCATTCAGTACTTC,CSVGSGQAGKAIQYF
.,TRBJ1-4,TRBV19,.,TGTGCCAGTAGAGCAGGTTTTAATGAAAAACTGTTTTTT,CASRAGFNEKLFF
.,TRBJ2-3,TRBV3-1/TRBV3-2,.,TGTGCCAGCAGCTCGGGGAGGTTAACAGATACGCAGTATTTT,CASSSGRLTDTQYF
.,TRBJ2-1,TRBV12-3/TRBV12-4,.,TGTGCCAGCAGTTTCTCCAGGGATGAGCAGTTCTTC,CASSFSRDEQFF
.,TRBJ1-2,TRBV3-1/TRBV3-2,TRBD1,TGTGCCAGCAGTCGTGCTTCGGACAGGATGTCATATGGCTACACCTTC,CASSRASDRMSYGYTF
.,TRBJ2-5,TRBV7-2,.,TGTGCCAGCAGCCCGTCCGGGACACCTCAAGAGACCCAGTACTTC,CASSPSGTPQETQYF
.,TRBJ1-1,TRBV10-2,.,TGCGCCAGCAGTGCTCCGGGGATGAACACTGAAGCTTTCTTT,CASSAPGMNTEAFF
.,TRBJ1-2,TRBV12-3/TRBV12-4,TRBD1,TGTGCCAGCAGCCCGGACAGGTCCTATGGCTACACCTTC,CASSPDRSYGYTF
.,TRBJ1-2,TRBV7-8,.,TGTGCCAGCAGTTCCGGGGGGTTTGGCTACACCTTC,CASSSGGFGYTF
.,TRBJ2-1,TRBV6-2/TRBV6-3,.,TGTGCCAGCAGTTACCCATCTGCGGGGGCCCCCTACAATGAGCAGTTCTTC,CASSYPSAGAPYNEQFF